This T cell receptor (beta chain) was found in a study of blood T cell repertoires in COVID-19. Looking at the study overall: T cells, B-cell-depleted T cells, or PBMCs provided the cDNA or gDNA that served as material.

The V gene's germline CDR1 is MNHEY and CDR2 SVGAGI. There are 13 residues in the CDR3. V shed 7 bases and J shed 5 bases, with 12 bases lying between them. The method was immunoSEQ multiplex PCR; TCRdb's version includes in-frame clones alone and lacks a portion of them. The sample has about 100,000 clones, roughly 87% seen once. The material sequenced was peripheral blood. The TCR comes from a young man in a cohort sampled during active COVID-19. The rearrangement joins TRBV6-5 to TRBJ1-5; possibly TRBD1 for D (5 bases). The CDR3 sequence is CASTREDHQPQHF. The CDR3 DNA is TGTGCCAGCACCAGGGAAGACCATCAGCCCCAGCATTTT.